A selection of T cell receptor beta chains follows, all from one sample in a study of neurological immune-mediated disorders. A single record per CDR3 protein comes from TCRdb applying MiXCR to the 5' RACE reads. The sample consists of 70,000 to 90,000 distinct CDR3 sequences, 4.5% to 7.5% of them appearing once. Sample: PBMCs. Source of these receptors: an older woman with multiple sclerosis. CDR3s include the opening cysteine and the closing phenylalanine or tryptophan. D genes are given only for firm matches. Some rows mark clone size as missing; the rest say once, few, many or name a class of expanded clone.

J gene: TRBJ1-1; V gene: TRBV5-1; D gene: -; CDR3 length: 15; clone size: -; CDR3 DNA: TGCGCCAGCAGCTTGGCAGGGGCGGACGGCACTGAAGCTTTCTTT; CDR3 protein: CASSLAGADGTEAFF
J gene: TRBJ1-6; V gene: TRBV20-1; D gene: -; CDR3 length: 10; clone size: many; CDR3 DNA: TGCAGTGCTAGCTCCGGGACTACGGACTTT; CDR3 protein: CSASSGTTDF
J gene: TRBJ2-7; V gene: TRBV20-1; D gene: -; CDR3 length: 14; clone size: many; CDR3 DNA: TGCAGTGCTAGAGAACCCGGGACACTACTGGAGCAGTACTTC; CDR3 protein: CSAREPGTLLEQYF
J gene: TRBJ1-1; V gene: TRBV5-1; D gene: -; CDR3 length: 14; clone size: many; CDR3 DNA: TGCGCCAGCAGCTTGGACCACGGGAACACTGAAGCTTTCTTT; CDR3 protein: CASSLDHGNTEAFF
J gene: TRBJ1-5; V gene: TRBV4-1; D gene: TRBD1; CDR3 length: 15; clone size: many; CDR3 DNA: TGCGCCAGCAGCCCCCGAGGGGGCGCGGGTCAGCCCCAGCATTTT; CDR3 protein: CASSPRGGAGQPQHF
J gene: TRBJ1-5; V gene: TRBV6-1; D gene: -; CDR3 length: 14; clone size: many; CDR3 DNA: TGTGCCAGCCGGACCGAGAGGGGCAATCAGCCCCAGCATTTT; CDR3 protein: CASRTERGNQPQHF
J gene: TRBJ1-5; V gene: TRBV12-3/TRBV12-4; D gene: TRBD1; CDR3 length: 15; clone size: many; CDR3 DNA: TGTGCCAGCAGGCCCGGGACAGGGCCGCTACAGCCCCAGCATTTT; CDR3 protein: CASRPGTGPLQPQHF
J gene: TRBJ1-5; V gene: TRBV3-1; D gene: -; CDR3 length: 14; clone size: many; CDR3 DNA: TGTGCCAGCAGCCAAGCGGGCGCGATTCAGCCCCAGCATTTT; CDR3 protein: CASSQAGAIQPQHF
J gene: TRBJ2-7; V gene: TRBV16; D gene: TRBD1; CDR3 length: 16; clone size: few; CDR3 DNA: TGTGCCAGCAGCCAAAGGATCCGAACAGGGGTTAACGAGCAGTACTTC; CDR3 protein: CASSQRIRTGVNEQYF
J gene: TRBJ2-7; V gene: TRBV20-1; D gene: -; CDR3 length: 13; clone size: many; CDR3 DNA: TGCAGTGCTAGGGGGCAGGGGTTATACGAGCAGTACTTC; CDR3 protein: CSARGQGLYEQYF
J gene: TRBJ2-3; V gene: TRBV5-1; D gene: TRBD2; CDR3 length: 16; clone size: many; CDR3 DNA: TGCGCCAGCAGCCTACCAAGACTAGCGGACACAGATACGCAGTATTTT; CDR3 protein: CASSLPRLADTDTQYF
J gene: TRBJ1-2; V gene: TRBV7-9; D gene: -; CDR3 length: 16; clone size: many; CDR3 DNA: TGTGCCAGCAGCTTAGCGTTGGAGATACTAGACTATGGCTACACCTTC; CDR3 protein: CASSLALEILDYGYTF
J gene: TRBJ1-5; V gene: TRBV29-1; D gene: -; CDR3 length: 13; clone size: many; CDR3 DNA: TGCAGCGTTGAAGTCCGGGAGGGTCAGCCCCAGCATTTT; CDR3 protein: CSVEVREGQPQHF
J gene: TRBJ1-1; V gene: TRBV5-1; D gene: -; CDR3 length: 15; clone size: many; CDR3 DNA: TGCGCCAGCAGCCCGGACTGGACGGGGGTCGGAGAAGCTTTCTTT; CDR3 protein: CASSPDWTGVGEAFF
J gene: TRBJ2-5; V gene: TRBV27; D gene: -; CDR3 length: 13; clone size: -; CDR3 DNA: TGTGCCAGCAGTTCAACTAGAAAAGAGACCCAGTACTTC; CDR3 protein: CASSSTRKETQYF
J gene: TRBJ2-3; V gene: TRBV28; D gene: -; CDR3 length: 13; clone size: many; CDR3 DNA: TGTGCCAGCAGTTCCCAGATTGCAAATACGCAGTATTTT; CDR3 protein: CASSSQIANTQYF